This T cell receptor (beta chain) was identified during a study of blood T cell repertoires in COVID-19. Across the whole study: Samples representing acute and convalescent COVID-19 were sourced from the United States, Italy and Spain. Sources were T cells, B-cell-depleted T cells, or PBMCs; the material itself was cDNA or gDNA.

How the authors handled the data: From reference gene primer amplification, estimates of nucleated cell counts were derived. Measured with immunoSEQ multiplex PCR; TCRdb has only the in-frame clones, and not every one. V, J and clone size are those of that table, while D and trimming were read from the DNA. The sample includes approximately 130,000 clones, 70% to 90% of them seen just once. This CDR3 comprises 19 residues. The trim removed 1 base at V and 0 bases at J, leaving 11 bases unmatched. Germline V gene sequence: CDR1 MGHRA, CDR2 YSYEKL. The chain employs TRBV4-1 and TRBJ2-1; 8 bases map to TRBD1. This receptor was obtained from a woman in her 50s who had recovered from COVID-19. The sequenced sample consisted of peripheral blood. CDR3: CASSQGQGKTKPSYNEQFF. As DNA, the CDR3 is TGCGCCAGCAGCCAAGGACAGGGGAAAACTAAACCCTCCTACAATGAGCAGTTCTTC.